This T cell receptor (beta chain) was obtained from a study of blood T cell repertoires in COVID-19. Study-wide context: The United States, Italy and Spain supplied acute and convalescent COVID-19 samples. T cells, B-cell-depleted T cells, or PBMCs supplied cDNA or gDNA.

Trimming shortened V by 7 bases and J by 9 bases, and 16 bases separated the two germline ends. This CDR3 comprises 14 residues. Germline loops: CDR1 LNHDA, CDR2 SQIVND (reference sequence). TCRdb's copy holds only in-frame clones and misses some; the assay was immunoSEQ multiplex PCR. The profile shows about 200,000 clones, roughly 78% of them singletons. Sequencing was performed on peripheral blood. The chain is built from TRBV19 and TRBJ1-6; D is unresolved. The TCR sequence derives from a woman older than 75 with active or convalescent COVID-19. CDR3 region: CASTILRGGSPLHF. The CDR3 bases are TGTGCCAGTACCATCCTTAGAGGAGGTTCACCCCTCCACTTT.